The count of the clone carrying this TCR beta chain is one. Its antigen is still unknown. The CDR3 has 15 amino acids. V lost 6 bases and J lost 0; bases outside the gene matches: 6. The germline V gene has CDR1 LNHDA and CDR2 SQIVND (reference sequence). Assay used: immunoSEQ multiplex PCR; TCRdb lists only in-frame clones, some missing. This sample has about 120,000 clones, with 70% to 90% found just once. The data originate from a study of T cell responses to AZD1222 COVID-19 vaccine. Study in general: Second doses at about 4 or about 12 weeks were pooled. Notes on the study in general: Recipients of AZD1222 seropositive at baseline numbered only 6 or 7.

This TCR came from an adult in good health. Sequencing used peripheral blood, obtained on day 0 of AZD1222 vaccination. J is TRBJ2-7 and V is TRBV19; the match to TRBD2 covers 9 bases. CDR3 loop: CASSQAGGLSYEQYF. The DNA of the CDR3 is TGTGCCAGTAGCCAAGCGGGAGGCCTCTCCTACGAGCAGTACTTC.